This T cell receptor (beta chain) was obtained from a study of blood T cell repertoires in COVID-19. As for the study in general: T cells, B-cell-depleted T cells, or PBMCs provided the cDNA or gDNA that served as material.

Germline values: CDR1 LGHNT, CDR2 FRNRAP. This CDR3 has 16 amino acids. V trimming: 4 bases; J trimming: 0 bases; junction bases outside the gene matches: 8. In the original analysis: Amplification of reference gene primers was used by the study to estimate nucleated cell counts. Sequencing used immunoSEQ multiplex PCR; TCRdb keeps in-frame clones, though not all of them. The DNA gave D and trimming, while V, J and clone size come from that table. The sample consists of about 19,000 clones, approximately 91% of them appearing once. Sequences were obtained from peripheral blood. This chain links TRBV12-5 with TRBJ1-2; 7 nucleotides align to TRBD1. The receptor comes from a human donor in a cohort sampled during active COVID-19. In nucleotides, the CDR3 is TGTGCTAGTGGTTGGTCAACCGGGACAGCTAACTATGGCTACACCTTC. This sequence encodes CASGWSTGTANYGYTF.